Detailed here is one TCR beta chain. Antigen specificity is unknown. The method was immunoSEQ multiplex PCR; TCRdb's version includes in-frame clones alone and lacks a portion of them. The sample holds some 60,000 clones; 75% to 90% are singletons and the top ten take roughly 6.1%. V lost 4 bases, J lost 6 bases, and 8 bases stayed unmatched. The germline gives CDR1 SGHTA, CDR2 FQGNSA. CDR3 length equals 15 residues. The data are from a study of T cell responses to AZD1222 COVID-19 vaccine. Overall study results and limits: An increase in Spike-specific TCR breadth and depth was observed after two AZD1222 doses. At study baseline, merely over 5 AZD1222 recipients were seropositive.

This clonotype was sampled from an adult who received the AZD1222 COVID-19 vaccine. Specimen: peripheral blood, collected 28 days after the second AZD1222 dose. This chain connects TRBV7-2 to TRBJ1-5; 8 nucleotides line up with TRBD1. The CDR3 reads CASSSDRAGGQPQHF. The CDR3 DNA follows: TGTGCCAGCAGCTCGGACAGGGCCGGTGGTCAGCCCCAGCATTTT.